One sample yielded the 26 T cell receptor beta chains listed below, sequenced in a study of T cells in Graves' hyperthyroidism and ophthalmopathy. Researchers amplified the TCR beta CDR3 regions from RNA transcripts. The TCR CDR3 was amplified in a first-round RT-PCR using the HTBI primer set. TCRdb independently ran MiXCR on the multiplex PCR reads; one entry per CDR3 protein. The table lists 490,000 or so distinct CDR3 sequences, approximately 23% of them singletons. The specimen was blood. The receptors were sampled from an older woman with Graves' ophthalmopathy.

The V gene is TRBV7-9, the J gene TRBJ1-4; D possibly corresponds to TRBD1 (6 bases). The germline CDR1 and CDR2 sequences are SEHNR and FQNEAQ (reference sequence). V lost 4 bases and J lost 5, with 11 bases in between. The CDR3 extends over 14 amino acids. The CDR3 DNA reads TGTGCCAGCAGCTCCAACAGGGAGAATGAAAAACTGTTTTTT. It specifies CASSSNRENEKLFF.

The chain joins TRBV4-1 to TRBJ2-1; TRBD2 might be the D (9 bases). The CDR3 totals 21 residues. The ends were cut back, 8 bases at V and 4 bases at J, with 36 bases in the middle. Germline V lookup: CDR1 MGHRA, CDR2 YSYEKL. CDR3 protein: CASRSTPRASGTGSGYNEQFF. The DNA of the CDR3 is TGCGCCAGCCGATCCACCCCCCGGGCTAGCGGGACAGGTAGCGGGTACAATGAGCAGTTCTTC.

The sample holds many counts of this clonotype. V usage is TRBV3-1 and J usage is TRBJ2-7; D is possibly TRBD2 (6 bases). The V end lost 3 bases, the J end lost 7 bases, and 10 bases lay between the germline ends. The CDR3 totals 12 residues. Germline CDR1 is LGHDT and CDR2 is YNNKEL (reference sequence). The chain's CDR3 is CASSQGLAEQYF. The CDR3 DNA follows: TGTGCCAGCAGCCAGGGCCTAGCGGAGCAGTACTTC.

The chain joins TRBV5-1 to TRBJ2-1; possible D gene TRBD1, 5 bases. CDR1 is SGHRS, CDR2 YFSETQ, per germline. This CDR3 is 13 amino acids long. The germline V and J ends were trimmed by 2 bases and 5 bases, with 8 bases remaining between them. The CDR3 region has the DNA TGCGCCAGCAGCTTAGACAGTAACAATGAGCAGTTCTTC. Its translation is CASSLDSNNEQFF.

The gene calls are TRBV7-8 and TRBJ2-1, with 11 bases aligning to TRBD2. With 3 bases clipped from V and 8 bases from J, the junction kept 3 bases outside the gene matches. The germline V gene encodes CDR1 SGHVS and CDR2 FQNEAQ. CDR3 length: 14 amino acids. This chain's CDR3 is CASSFSGRGDEQFF. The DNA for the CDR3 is TGTGCCAGCAGCTTTAGCGGGAGGGGCGATGAGCAGTTCTTC.

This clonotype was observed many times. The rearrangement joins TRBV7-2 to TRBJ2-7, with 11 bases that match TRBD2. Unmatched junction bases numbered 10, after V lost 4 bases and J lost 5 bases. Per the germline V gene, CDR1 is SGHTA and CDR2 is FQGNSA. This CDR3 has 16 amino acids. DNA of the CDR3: TGTGCCAGCAGCTCAATAGCGGGAGGGCCGGTCCACGAGCAGTACTTC. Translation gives CASSSIAGGPVHEQYF.

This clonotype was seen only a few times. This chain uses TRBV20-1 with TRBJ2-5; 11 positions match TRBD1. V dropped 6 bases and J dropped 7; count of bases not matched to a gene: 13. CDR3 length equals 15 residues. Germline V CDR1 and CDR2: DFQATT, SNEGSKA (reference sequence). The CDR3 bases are TGCAGTGCAAGTCCCGGACAGGGGGCTGTAGTGACCCAGTACTTC. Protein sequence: CSASPGQGAVVTQYF.

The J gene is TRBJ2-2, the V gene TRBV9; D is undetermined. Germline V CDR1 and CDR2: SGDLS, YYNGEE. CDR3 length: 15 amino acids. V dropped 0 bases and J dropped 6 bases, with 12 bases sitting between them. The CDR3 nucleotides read TGTGCCAGCAGCGTAGGCAGTGGGTCCGCCGGGGAGCTGTTTTTT. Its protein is CASSVGSGSAGELFF.

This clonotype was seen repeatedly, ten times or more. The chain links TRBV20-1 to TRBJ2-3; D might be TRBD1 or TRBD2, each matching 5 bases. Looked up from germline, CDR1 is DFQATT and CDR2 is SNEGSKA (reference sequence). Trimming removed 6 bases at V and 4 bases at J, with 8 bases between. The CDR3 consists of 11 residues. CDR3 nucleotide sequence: TGCAGTGCGGGACGGTCAGATACGCAGTATTTT. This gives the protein CSAGRSDTQYF.

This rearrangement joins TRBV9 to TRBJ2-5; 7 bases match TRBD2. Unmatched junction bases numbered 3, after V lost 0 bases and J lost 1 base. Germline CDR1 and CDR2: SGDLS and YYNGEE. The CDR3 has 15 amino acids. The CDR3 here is CASSVGGGAQETQYF. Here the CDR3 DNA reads TGTGCCAGCAGCGTAGGGGGAGGGGCCCAAGAGACCCAGTACTTC. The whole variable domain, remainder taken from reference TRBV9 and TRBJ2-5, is DSGVTQTPKHLITATGQRVTLRCSPRSGDLSVYWYQQSLDQGLQFLIQYYNGEERAKGNILERFSAQQFPDLHSELNLSSLELGDSALYFCASSVGGGAQETQYFGPGTRLLVL.

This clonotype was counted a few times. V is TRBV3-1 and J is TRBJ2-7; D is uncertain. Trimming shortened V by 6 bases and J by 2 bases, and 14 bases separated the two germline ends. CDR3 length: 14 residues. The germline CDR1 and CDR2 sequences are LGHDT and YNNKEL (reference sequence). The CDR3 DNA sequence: TGTGCCAGCAGTGGCCTGTTCGATCCCTACGAGCAGTACTTC. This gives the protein CASSGLFDPYEQYF.

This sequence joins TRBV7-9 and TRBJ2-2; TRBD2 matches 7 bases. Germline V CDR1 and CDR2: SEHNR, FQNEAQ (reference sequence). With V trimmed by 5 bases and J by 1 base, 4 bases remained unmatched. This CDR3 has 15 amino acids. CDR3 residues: CASSPSGVNTGELFF. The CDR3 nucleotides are TGTGCCAGCAGCCCTAGCGGAGTGAACACCGGGGAGCTGTTTTTT.

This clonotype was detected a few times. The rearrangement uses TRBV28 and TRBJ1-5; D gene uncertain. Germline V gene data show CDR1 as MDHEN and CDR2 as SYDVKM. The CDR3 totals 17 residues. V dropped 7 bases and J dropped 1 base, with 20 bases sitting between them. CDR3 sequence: CASTHIRVDLSNQPQHF. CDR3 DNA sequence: TGTGCCAGCACCCACATTAGGGTAGATCTAAGCAATCAGCCCCAGCATTTT.

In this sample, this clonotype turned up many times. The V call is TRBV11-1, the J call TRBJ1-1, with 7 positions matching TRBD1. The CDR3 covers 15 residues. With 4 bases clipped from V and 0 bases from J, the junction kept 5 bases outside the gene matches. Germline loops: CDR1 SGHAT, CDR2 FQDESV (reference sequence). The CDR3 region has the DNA TGTGCCAGCAGCTCGCGCGGGACAGTGAACACTGAAGCTTTCTTT. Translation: CASSSRGTVNTEAFF.

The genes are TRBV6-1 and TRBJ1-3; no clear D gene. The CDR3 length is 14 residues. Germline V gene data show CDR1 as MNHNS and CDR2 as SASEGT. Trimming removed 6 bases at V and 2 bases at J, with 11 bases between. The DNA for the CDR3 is TGTGCCAGCAGCCGGGTAGGAACTGGAAACACCATATATTTT. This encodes CASSRVGTGNTIYF.

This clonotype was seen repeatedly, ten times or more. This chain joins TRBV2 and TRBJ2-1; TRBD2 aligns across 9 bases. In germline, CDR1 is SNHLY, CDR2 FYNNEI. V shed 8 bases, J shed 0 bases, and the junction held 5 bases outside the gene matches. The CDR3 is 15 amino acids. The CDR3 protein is CASVGLASSYNEQFF. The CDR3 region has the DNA TGTGCCAGCGTTGGACTAGCGAGCTCCTACAATGAGCAGTTCTTC.

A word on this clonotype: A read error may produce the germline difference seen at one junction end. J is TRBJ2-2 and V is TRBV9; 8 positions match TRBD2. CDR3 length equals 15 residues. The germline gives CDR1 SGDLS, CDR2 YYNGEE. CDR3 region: CASSRGLGSTGELFF. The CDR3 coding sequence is TGCGCCAGCAGCCGGGGACTAGGGAGCACCGGGGAGCTGTTTTTT.

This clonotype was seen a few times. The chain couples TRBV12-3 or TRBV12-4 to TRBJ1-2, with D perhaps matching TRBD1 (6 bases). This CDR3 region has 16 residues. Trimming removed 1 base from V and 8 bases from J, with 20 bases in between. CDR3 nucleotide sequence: TGTGCCAGCAGTTTAGTTCGGCCCCAGGGGTTGGGAGGCTACACCTTC. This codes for CASSLVRPQGLGGYTF.

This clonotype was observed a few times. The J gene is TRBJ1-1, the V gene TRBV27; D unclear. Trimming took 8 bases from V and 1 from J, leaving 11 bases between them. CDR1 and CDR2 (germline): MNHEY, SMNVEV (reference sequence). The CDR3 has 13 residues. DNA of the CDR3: TGTGCCAGCTCCATGGTTGGGAACACTGAAGCTTTCTTT. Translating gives CASSMVGNTEAFF.

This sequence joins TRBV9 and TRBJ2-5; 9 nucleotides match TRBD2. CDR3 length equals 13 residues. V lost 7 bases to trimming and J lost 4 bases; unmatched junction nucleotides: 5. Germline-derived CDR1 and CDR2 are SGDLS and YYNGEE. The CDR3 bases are TGTGCCAGCGGCGGGAGGGCCTCAGAGACCCAGTACTTC. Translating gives CASGGRASETQYF.

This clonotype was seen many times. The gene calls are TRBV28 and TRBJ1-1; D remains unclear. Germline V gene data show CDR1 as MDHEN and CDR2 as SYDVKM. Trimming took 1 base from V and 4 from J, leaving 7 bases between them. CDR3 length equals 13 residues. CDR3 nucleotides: TGTGCCAGCAGTTTATTGGGGAGCACTGAAGCTTTCTTT. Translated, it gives CASSLLGSTEAFF.

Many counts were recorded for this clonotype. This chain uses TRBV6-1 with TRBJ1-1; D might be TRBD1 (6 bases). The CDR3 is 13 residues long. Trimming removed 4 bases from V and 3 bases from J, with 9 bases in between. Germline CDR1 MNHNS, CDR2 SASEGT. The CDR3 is CASSGGQYTEAFF. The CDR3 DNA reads TGTGCCAGCAGTGGAGGACAGTACACTGAAGCTTTCTTT.

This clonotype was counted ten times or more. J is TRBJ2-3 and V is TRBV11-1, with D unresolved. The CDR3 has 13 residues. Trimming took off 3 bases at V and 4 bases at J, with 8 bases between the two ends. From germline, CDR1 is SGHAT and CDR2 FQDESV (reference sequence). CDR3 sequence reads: CASSFGVPDTQYF. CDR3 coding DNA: TGTGCCAGCAGCTTCGGCGTACCAGATACGCAGTATTTT.

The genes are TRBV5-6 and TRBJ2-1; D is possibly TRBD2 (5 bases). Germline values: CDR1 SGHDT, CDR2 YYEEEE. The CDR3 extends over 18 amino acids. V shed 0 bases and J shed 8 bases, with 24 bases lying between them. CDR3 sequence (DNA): TGTGCCAGCAGCTTGGACGGGATTCTGCGTCAGCTGGTTGATGAGCAGTTCTTC. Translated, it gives CASSLDGILRQLVDEQFF.

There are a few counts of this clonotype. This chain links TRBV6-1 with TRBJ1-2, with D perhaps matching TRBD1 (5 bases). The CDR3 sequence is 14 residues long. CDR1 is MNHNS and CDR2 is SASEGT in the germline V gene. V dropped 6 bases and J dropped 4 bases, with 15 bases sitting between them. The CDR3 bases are TGTGCCAGCAGACTACAAACAGGTCCCTATGGCTACACCTTC. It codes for CASRLQTGPYGYTF.

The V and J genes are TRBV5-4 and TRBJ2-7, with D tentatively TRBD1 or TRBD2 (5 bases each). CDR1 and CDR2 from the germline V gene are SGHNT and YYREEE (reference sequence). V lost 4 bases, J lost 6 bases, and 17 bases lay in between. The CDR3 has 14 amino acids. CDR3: CASSPAVAGGEQYF. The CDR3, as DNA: TGTGCCAGCAGCCCCGCCGTGGCTGGGGGCGAGCAGTACTTC.